This TCR beta chain was captured by sequencing in a study of PD-L1 blockade in urothelial cancer. Study-wide context: Male sex and bladder-origin urothelial cancer were recorded for twenty-five of 29 patients. Analysis of the blood was performed 3 weeks (second dose) and 6 weeks after treatment start.

Each PCR received spiked synthetic TCR analog templates. Clones were sequenced by immunoSEQ multiplex PCR, and TCRdb holds only the in-frame ones, with some missing. The sample records about 72,000 clones, around 84% being singletons. Notes on the study in general: For durable-benefit patients, tumor-associated blood clones expanded more at 3 weeks.

The sample holds a few counts of this clone. What it binds is unknown. The CDR3 has 14 residues. The germline gives CDR1 GTSNPN, CDR2 SVGIG (reference sequence). Deletions cut 5 bases from V and 4 bases from J, with 14 bases between. The receptor comes from a man in his 70s with urothelial cancer. The sequences come from PBMCs, collected around atezolizumab (anti-PD-L1) treatment. J is TRBJ2-2 and V is TRBV30; D might be TRBD1 (6 bases). This CDR3 reads CAWRGQMFTGELFF. CDR3 DNA: TGTGCCTGGCGCGGACAGATGTTCACCGGGGAGCTGTTTTTT.